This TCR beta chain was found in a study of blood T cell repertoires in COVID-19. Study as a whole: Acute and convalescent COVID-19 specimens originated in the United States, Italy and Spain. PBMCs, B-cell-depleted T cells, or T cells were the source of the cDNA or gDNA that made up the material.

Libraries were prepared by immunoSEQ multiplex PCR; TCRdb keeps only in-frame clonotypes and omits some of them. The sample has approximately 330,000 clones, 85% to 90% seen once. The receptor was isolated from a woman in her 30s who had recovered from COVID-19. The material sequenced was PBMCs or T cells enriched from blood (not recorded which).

Here the CDR3 reads CASSAQGGQPQHF. CDR3 nucleotides: TGTGCCAGCAGCGCACAGGGGGGTCAGCCCCAGCATTTT. The J gene is TRBJ1-5, the V gene TRBV6-4, with 8 bases aligning to TRBD1. This CDR3 has 13 amino acids. CDR1 is MRHNA and CDR2 is SNTAGT in the germline V gene. J gave up 6 bases and V 6 bases, and 4 bases lay outside the gene matches.